Below are 25 T cell receptor beta chains sequenced from a single sample in a study of spatial heterogeneity in lung cancer. One entry per CDR3 protein, called by TCRdb with MiXCR from the 5' RACE reads. The table has tens of thousands of distinct CDR3 sequences, around 15% seen once. Time point in this sample: sample taken at primary tumor resection. Researchers sequenced whole RNA taken from tumor, nontumor lung or frozen PBMC without sorting. The sequencing used PBMCs, collected at surgery. The receptor source for this set is a male donor with early-stage non-small cell lung cancer.

This chain uses TRBV27 with TRBJ1-2; 8 bases fit TRBD1. The germline V gene has CDR1 MNHEY and CDR2 SMNVEV (reference sequence). The CDR3 spans 15 residues. The junction had 4 bases not matched to a gene; V was cut back by 0 bases and J by 4 bases. This CDR3 is CASSLSDRVLYGYTF. CDR3 nucleotides: TGTGCCAGCAGTTTATCGGACAGGGTCCTCTATGGCTACACCTTC.

The genes are TRBV10-3 and TRBJ2-5; 12 nucleotides agree with TRBD2. V was pared by 3 bases and J by 5 bases, with 16 bases of the junction left unmatched. Germline loops: CDR1 ENHRY, CDR2 SYGVKD. This CDR3 comprises 19 residues. The CDR3 DNA sequence: TGTGCCATCAGTGAAACCCCCGGGACTAGCGGGCGACGGGTGGAGACCCAGTACTTC. It translates to CAISETPGTSGRRVETQYF.

This clonotype was found many times. The V call is TRBV10-3, the J call TRBJ2-7; D is possibly TRBD1 (6 bases). Germline V gives CDR1 ENHRY, CDR2 SYGVKD. Trimming shortened V by 3 bases and J by 0 bases, and 9 bases separated the two germline ends. The CDR3 spans 14 residues. The CDR3 DNA reads as TGTGCCATCAGTGACCAGGACAGCTCCTACGAGCAGTACTTC. This gives the protein CAISDQDSSYEQYF.

This sequence joins TRBV6-5 and TRBJ2-7; D is ambiguous. Germline values: CDR1 MNHEY, CDR2 SVGAGI. With 6 bases removed from V and 6 bases from J, the gap between germline ends came to 12 bases. The CDR3 consists of 12 residues. This CDR3 reads CASSDQLSEQYF. The CDR3 coding sequence is TGTGCCAGCAGCGATCAACTCTCCGAGCAGTACTTC.

This rearrangement joins TRBV9 to TRBJ2-7; a weak D match, TRBD2 (6 bases). With 3 bases removed from V and 1 base from J, the gap between germline ends came to 11 bases. CDR3 size: 14 residues. Germline V gene sequence: CDR1 SGDLS, CDR2 YYNGEE. CDR3 sequence: CASSAAGLSYEQYF. The CDR3 DNA follows: TGTGCCAGCAGCGCAGCGGGCCTGTCCTACGAGCAGTACTTC. The entire variable domain, with the rest obtained from reference TRBV9 and TRBJ2-7, is as follows: DSGVTQTPKHLITATGQRVTLRCSPRSGDLSVYWYQQSLDQGLQFLIQYYNGEERAKGNILERFSAQQFPDLHSELNLSSLELGDSALYFCASSAAGLSYEQYFGPGTRLTVT.

The sample holds a few counts of this clonotype. This rearrangement joins TRBV9 to TRBJ2-2; 11 nucleotides line up with TRBD2. The trim removed 4 bases at V and 4 bases at J, leaving 6 bases unmatched. The CDR3 covers 16 residues. Germline-derived CDR1 and CDR2 are SGDLS and YYNGEE. CDR3 region: CASSPPGTSGTGELFF. The DNA of the CDR3 is TGTGCCAGCAGCCCCCCCGGGACTAGCGGCACCGGGGAGCTGTTTTTT.

In this sample, this clonotype turned up a few times. The chain has TRBV7-2 and TRBJ2-3; D possibly corresponds to TRBD2 (6 bases). The CDR3 is 15 amino acids. V dropped 5 bases and J dropped 2 bases, with 14 bases sitting between them. The V gene's germline CDR1 is SGHTA and CDR2 FQGNSA. Here the CDR3 DNA reads TGTGCCAGCAGCAACGCGGGACCACTCACAGATACGCAGTATTTT. Protein product: CASSNAGPLTDTQYF.

V and J are TRBV27 and TRBJ1-5, with D hard to call. The CDR3 is made up of 15 amino acids. Trimming took off 4 bases at V and 2 bases at J, with 12 bases between the two ends. The germline CDR1 and CDR2 sequences are MNHEY and SMNVEV (reference sequence). The CDR3 nucleotides are TGTGCCAGCAGTTCTCGGACCATGCGCAATCAGCCCCAGCATTTT. Protein: CASSSRTMRNQPQHF.

This clonotype was detected ten times or more. The chain employs TRBV2 and TRBJ1-2, with a weak D call TRBD1 (6 bases). Trimming pared 6 bases from V and 7 bases from J, leaving 15 bases between. CDR3 length equals 13 residues. Looked up from germline, CDR1 is SNHLY and CDR2 is FYNNEI. Here the CDR3 reads CASRDGGGSGYTF. The CDR3 DNA sequence: TGTGCCAGCAGGGATGGAGGGGGATCTGGCTACACCTTC.

About this clonotype: One end of the junction does not line up with germline, which may come from a read error. The rearrangement links TRBV2 to TRBJ1-1, with a tentative D call TRBD1 (5 bases). This CDR3 has 14 residues. Germline V gene sequence: CDR1 SNHLY, CDR2 FYNNEI. The CDR3 spells CASTLEGRGTEVFF. The CDR3 DNA is TGTGCCAGCACTTTGGAGGGTCGGGGCACTGAAGTTTTCTTT.

This rearrangement joins TRBV3-1 to TRBJ2-5, with D possibly matching TRBD1 (5 bases). This CDR3 comprises 13 residues. The V end was cut by 2 bases, the J end by 5 bases, with 9 bases between. Per germline, CDR1 LGHDT and CDR2 YNNKEL (reference sequence). The DNA for the CDR3 is TGTGCCAGCAGCCAACAGGGATCGGAGACCCAGTACTTC. It is translated as CASSQQGSETQYF.

This clonotype was counted a few times. This chain links TRBV3-1 with TRBJ2-3, with 7 bases aligning to TRBD2. V lost 4 bases to trimming and J lost 2 bases; unmatched junction nucleotides: 3. The CDR3 covers 14 residues. Germline V CDR1 and CDR2: LGHDT, YNNKEL (reference sequence). The CDR3 reads CASSPSGTTDTQYF. The CDR3 DNA follows: TGTGCCAGCAGCCCGAGCGGGACCACAGATACGCAGTATTTT.

The sample holds many counts of this clonotype. The chain links TRBV9 to TRBJ2-1; 8 positions agree with TRBD2. The CDR3 consists of 15 residues. Per the germline V gene, CDR1 is SGDLS and CDR2 is YYNGEE. V lost 4 bases, J lost 3 bases, and 6 bases stayed unmatched. CDR3 sequence reads: CASSPRLASYNEQFF. The CDR3, as DNA: TGTGCCAGCAGCCCCCGACTAGCGAGCTACAATGAGCAGTTCTTC. Complete variable domain (other parts from reference TRBV9 and TRBJ2-1): DSGVTQTPKHLITATGQRVTLRCSPRSGDLSVYWYQQSLDQGLQFLIQYYNGEERAKGNILERFSAQQFPDLHSELNLSSLELGDSALYFCASSPRLASYNEQFFGPGTRLTVL.

The J gene is TRBJ2-1, the V gene TRBV7-3, with D perhaps given as TRBD1 or TRBD2 (5 bases each). Trimming stripped 5 bases from V and 8 bases from J, with 16 bases between. The CDR3 totals 14 residues. CDR1 is SGHTA, CDR2 FQGTGA, per germline. The CDR3 DNA reads as TGTGCCAGCAGCCCGGGACGAACTGGGGATGAGCAGTTCTTC. It codes for CASSPGRTGDEQFF.

This clonotype appeared many times. This chain uses TRBV7-9 with TRBJ1-4; 10 nucleotides match TRBD1. V was pared by 3 bases and J by 8 bases, with 6 bases of the junction left unmatched. This CDR3 has 15 residues. Germline values: CDR1 SEHNR, CDR2 FQNEAQ (reference sequence). The CDR3 DNA sequence: TGTGCCAGCAGCTTTTCTCGGACAGGGGGGGAAAAACTGTTTTTT. The encoded protein is CASSFSRTGGEKLFF.

This clonotype has only a few counts. The chain uses TRBV20-1 and TRBJ2-1, with TRBD1 matching 10 bases. CDR3 length equals 17 residues. Germline assignment: CDR1 DFQATT and CDR2 SNEGSKA (reference sequence). J was trimmed by 5 bases and V by 4 bases; bases with no gene match: 14. CDR3 sequence: CSATHPLDRGLDNEQFF. The DNA of the CDR3 is TGCAGTGCTACCCATCCCCTAGACAGGGGGCTCGACAATGAGCAGTTCTTC.

This clonotype was observed a few times. This sequence joins TRBV5-6 and TRBJ1-1, with no clear D. The CDR3 covers 13 residues. Trimming left V 4 bases short and J 2 bases short, with 9 bases between. From germline, CDR1 is SGHDT and CDR2 YYEEEE. The CDR3 loop reads CASSRTSNTEAFF. The CDR3 region has the DNA TGTGCCAGCAGCCGAACAAGCAACACTGAAGCTTTCTTT.

This chain links TRBV27 with TRBJ2-7; no reliable D call. V was trimmed by 6 bases and J by 3 bases, leaving 6 bases between them. The CDR3 has 11 residues. The germline V gene encodes CDR1 MNHEY and CDR2 SMNVEV (reference sequence). The CDR3 spells CASSHGYEQYF. DNA for the CDR3: TGTGCCAGCAGCCACGGCTACGAGCAGTACTTC.

CDR3 DNA sequence: TGTGCCATCAGCGAGGGAATCCCGGGCAATCAGCCCCAGCATTTT. This translates into CAISEGIPGNQPQHF. The chain links TRBV10-3 to TRBJ1-5; D not certain. Germline assignment: CDR1 ENHRY and CDR2 SYGVKD. The CDR3 runs to 15 residues. The germline V and J ends were trimmed by 6 bases and 2 bases, with 14 bases remaining between them.

The chain uses TRBV5-1 and TRBJ2-1; 9 bases line up with TRBD1. This CDR3 contains 15 residues. The germline gives CDR1 SGHRS, CDR2 YFSETQ. The V and J ends lost 7 bases and 6 bases, in that order; junction bases with no gene match: 11. The CDR3 DNA sequence: TGCGCCAGCGCCACCGGGACAGGGCGGGCCAATGAGCAGTTCTTC. Translating gives CASATGTGRANEQFF.

The chain joins TRBV5-1 to TRBJ1-5; the D is unclear. The CDR3 is 13 amino acids. V lost 0 bases and J 0 bases, leaving 1 base between the germline ends. Germline loops: CDR1 SGHRS, CDR2 YFSETQ. In DNA form, the CDR3 reads TGCGCCAGCAGCTTGGATAGCAATCAGCCCCAGCATTTT. It encodes CASSLDSNQPQHF.

The CDR3 is CASSLGRDSAPQYF. In DNA, the CDR3 is TGTGCCAGCAGCTTAGGGCGGGACTCCGCTCCCCAGTACTTC. This rearrangement joins TRBV7-2 to TRBJ2-5, with a weak D call TRBD2 (6 bases). This CDR3 has 14 residues. Between the trimmed V and J ends, which lost 1 base and 9 bases, there was a span of 15 bases. Per the germline V gene, CDR1 is SGHTA and CDR2 is FQGNSA.

This clonotype turned up a few times. The J gene is TRBJ1-2, the V gene TRBV19; D gene unclear. CDR1 is LNHDA, CDR2 SQIVND, per germline (reference sequence). With 5 bases removed from V and 0 bases from J, the gap between germline ends came to 7 bases. The CDR3 covers 13 residues. CDR3 sequence reads: CASSPTPNYGYTF. The CDR3 DNA reads as TGTGCCAGTAGTCCGACACCTAACTATGGCTACACCTTC.

This clonotype was detected many times. The rearrangement joins TRBV27 to TRBJ1-1; weak D call: TRBD1 (6 bases). This CDR3 is 13 amino acids long. Germline CDR1 is MNHEY and CDR2 is SMNVEV (reference sequence). Trimming stripped 6 bases from V and 8 bases from J, with 16 bases between. CDR3 nucleotides: TGTGCCAGCAGAGACACAGGGAGGTCGGAAGCTTTCTTT. It specifies CASRDTGRSEAFF.

Comments on this clonotype: One end of the junction does not line up with germline, which may come from a read error. The gene calls are TRBV5-1 and TRBJ2-1; TRBD2 agrees at 8 bases. CDR3 size: 15 residues. CDR1 and CDR2 (germline): SGHRS, YFSETQ. The CDR3 DNA sequence: TGCGCCAGCAGGTTGGTCGCGGGAGGCGGGAATGAGCAGTTCTTC. It is translated as CASRLVAGGGNEQFF. Drawing the rest from reference TRBV5-1 and TRBJ2-1, the complete variable domain is KAGVTQTPRYLIKTRGQQVTLSCSPISGHRSVSWYQQTPGQGLQFLFEYFSETQRNKGNFPGRFSGRQFSNSRSEMNVSTLELGDSALYLCASRLVAGGGNEQFFGPGTRLTVL.